This entry features one TCR beta chain sequence. The antigen is undetermined. The data were obtained in a study of CD8 T cells in Susac syndrome. Study-wide results and limits: The study admitted that it had a relatively small number of individuals in its TCR sequencing and HLA analysis.

The sequenced target, TCR beta, came from blood CD8+ and CD4+ T cells. Through negative isolation, CD4+ and CD8+ T cells were obtained, while TEMRA cells were enriched using FACS. Random hexamers were used to reverse transcribe about 0.5 to 1 ug of RNA. TCR beta CDR3 was amplified by immunoSEQ multiplex PCR. This amplification extended across 54 Vbeta and 13 Jbeta segments. TCRdb recomputed calls from the immunoSEQ multiplex PCR reads with MiXCR, one row per CDR3 protein. The table has some 400,000 distinct CDR3 sequences, around 85% seen once. The germline V gene has CDR1 ENHRY and CDR2 SYGVKD. V lost 11 bases and J 3 bases, leaving 14 bases between the germline ends. CDR3 size: 12 residues.

The TCR sequence derives from a human donor with multiple sclerosis. The specimen was CD8+ T cells from PBMCs. The rearrangement joins TRBV10-3 to TRBJ2-7, with D tentatively TRBD1 or TRBD2 (5 bases each). CDR3 region: CASGRTVYEQYF. The CDR3 DNA is TGTGCCTCGGGACGAACGGTCTACGAGCAGTACTTC.